The clone carrying this T cell receptor (beta chain) was observed many times. No antigen is known for it. From RNA transcripts, TCR beta CDR3 regions were amplified. A first-round RT-PCR of the TCR CDR3 used the HTBI primer set. MiXCR, applied by TCRdb to the multiplex PCR reads, yields one record per CDR3 protein. The sample holds approximately 400,000 distinct CDR3 sequences, roughly 14% seen once. The sample is drawn from a study of T cells in Graves' hyperthyroidism and ophthalmopathy. Background on the study: It was at initial diagnosis, before any treatment, that peripheral blood was collected.

Diagnosis rested on symptoms, serum thyroxine and TRAb, thyroid ultrasound, and orbital computed tomography. Study findings and constraints: Most thyroid clonotypes expanded above 0.001 appeared in blood too.

This TCR was sampled from a woman in her twenties or thirties with Graves' ophthalmopathy. Sequencing was done on a sample of blood.

The DNA for the CDR3 is TGTGCCAGCAGTACAACAGTTTCCAACTATGGCTACACCTTC. Translating it yields CASSTTVSNYGYTF. The V gene is TRBV28, the J gene TRBJ1-2; D is unresolved. V lost 5 bases, J lost 2 bases, and 12 bases lay in between. The CDR3 loop spans 14 amino acids. Germline V gene sequence: CDR1 MDHEN, CDR2 SYDVKM.